These 8 T cell receptor beta chains were all obtained from the same sample, sequenced in a study of identical twins. A single record per CDR3 protein comes from TCRdb applying MiXCR to the 5' RACE reads. The sample yields 1.5 million to 2 million distinct CDR3 sequences, about 30% seen once. The specimen sequenced was cord blood. The receptor set was obtained from a newborn girl in good health.

The sample holds a few counts of this clonotype. The chain links TRBV5-1 to TRBJ1-4; the D gene is possibly TRBD1 (5 bases). The length of the CDR3 is 15 residues. Germline values: CDR1 SGHRS, CDR2 YFSETQ. Trimming removed 0 bases from V and 5 bases from J, with 11 bases in between. Here the CDR3 reads CASSLGARENEKLFF. The CDR3 DNA reads TGCGCCAGCAGCTTGGGGGCCAGGGAGAATGAAAAACTGTTTTTT. Variable domain in full (rest from reference TRBV5-1 and TRBJ1-4): KAGVTQTPRYLIKTRGQQVTLSCSPISGHRSVSWYQQTPGQGLQFLFEYFSETQRNKGNFPGRFSGRQFSNSRSEMNVSTLELGDSALYLCASSLGARENEKLFFGSGTQLSVL.

This clonotype was detected only a few times. The chain employs TRBV6-1 and TRBJ1-2; D is unclear. The CDR3 covers 13 residues. Trimming removed 0 bases at V and 7 bases at J, with 9 bases between. Per germline, CDR1 MNHNS and CDR2 SASEGT. The CDR3 spells CASSEASDLGYTF. Here the CDR3 DNA reads TGTGCCAGCAGTGAAGCGTCAGATCTTGGCTACACCTTC.

The CDR3 DNA follows: TGTGCTAGTGGTTTGGAGGGGGGAGGGCACTATGGCTACACCTTC. As protein: CASGLEGGGHYGYTF. This rearrangement joins TRBV12-5 to TRBJ1-2; TRBD1 is a possible D gene (6 bases). The V and J ends lost 1 base and 3 bases respectively, with 12 bases between them. Per germline, CDR1 LGHNT and CDR2 FRNRAP. The CDR3 is made up of 15 amino acids.

A few counts support this clonotype. The chain uses TRBV4-1 and TRBJ2-3; 14 positions match TRBD2. Germline assignment: CDR1 MGHRA and CDR2 YSYEKL. V shed 4 bases and J 1 base; nucleotides not matched to a gene: 13. This CDR3 contains 20 residues. CDR3 protein: CASSPTRLAGGVRGTDTQYF. The CDR3 region has the DNA TGCGCCAGCAGCCCAACCCGACTAGCGGGGGGGGTGCGAGGCACAGATACGCAGTATTTT.

Of note for this clonotype: A much larger clone differs by one base, so this may be a read error. The chain employs TRBV28 and TRBJ2-7, with D tentatively TRBD1 (5 bases). The germline V gene has CDR1 MDHEN and CDR2 SYDVKM. V was clipped by 2 bases and J by 10 bases, with 18 bases between them. The CDR3 has 14 amino acids. The CDR3 is CASSLVQGQEIQYF. The CDR3 region has the DNA TGTGCCAGCAGTTTAGTCCAGGGCCAAGAGATCCAGTACTTC.

This clonotype was counted many times. This sequence joins TRBV6-7 and TRBJ2-1, with TRBD2 matching 11 bases. TRBV6-7 is an ORF; its function is uncertain. The ends lost 5 bases at V and 4 bases at J; junction bases unmatched: 7. This CDR3 is built from 16 residues. The CDR3 protein is CASSPKTSGNYNEQFF. CDR3 nucleotides: TGTGCCAGCAGTCCCAAGACTAGCGGGAATTACAATGAGCAGTTCTTC.

This clonotype appeared a few times. The chain combines TRBV20-1 with TRBJ1-4, with TRBD1 as a possible D gene (6 bases). The length of the CDR3 is 17 residues. Trimming pared 3 bases from V and 7 bases from J, leaving 24 bases between. Germline lookup yields CDR1 DFQATT and CDR2 SNEGSKA (reference sequence). The CDR3 nucleotides read TGCAGTGCTAGCAATGAGGCTTGGACAGCGCAGGGTGAAAAACTGTTTTTT. Translated: CSASNEAWTAQGEKLFF.

There are a few counts of this clonotype. This chain connects TRBV6-1 to TRBJ2-1; a weak D match, TRBD1 (7 bases). Germline CDR1 and CDR2: MNHNS and SASEGT. The length of the CDR3 is 12 residues. V was pared by 10 bases and J by 9 bases, with 16 bases between. The CDR3 coding sequence is TGTGCCATTAAGAGACAGGGAGGTGAGCAGTTCTTC. Its translation is CAIKRQGGEQFF.